This is a list of T cell receptor beta chains from one sample in a study of blood T cell repertoires in COVID-19. TCRdb keeps only in-frame clones here, not all; method: immunoSEQ multiplex PCR. Of more than 95,000 clones in the sample, 81% are singletons; the top ten hold roughly 9.4%. The sequencing sample was made of peripheral blood. The receptors shown here come from a woman in her sixties or seventies with acute or convalescent COVID-19. Both conserved end residues are part of each CDR3. The D gene is left open where the match is weak. Not all rows give a size; the values are once, few, many and, for expanded clones, a class.

D	J	V	size	DNA	CDR3
NA	TRBJ1-2	TRBV6-6	NA	TGTGCCAGCAGCCCGGACCGGGGAGCCTATGGCTACACCTTC	CASSPDRGAYGYTF
TRBD1	TRBJ1-1	TRBV19	NA	TGTGCCACCGGGACAGGGCAGGGGGACACTGAAGCTTTCTTT	CATGTGQGDTEAFF
NA	TRBJ1-4	TRBV19	once	TGTGCCAGTGGGCGCAGGGGCCAGGAAAAACTGTTTTTT	CASGRRGQEKLFF
NA	TRBJ1-2	TRBV30	NA	TGTGCCTGGAGAGACGACAGGAACTATGGCTACACCTTC	CAWRDDRNYGYTF
TRBD1	TRBJ1-4	TRBV4-3	NA	TGCGCCAGCAGCCAACACAGGGGGGAAAGTGAAAAACTGTTTTTT	CASSQHRGESEKLFF
NA	TRBJ2-7	TRBV19	NA	TGTGCCAGTAGGTCGAAGGACACCACTTCCCACGAGCAGTACTTC	CASRSKDTTSHEQYF
NA	TRBJ1-4	TRBV12-3/TRBV12-4	once	TGTGCCAGCAGCCCTGGGGCCTTGGGAAAACTGTTTTTT	CASSPGALGKLFF
NA	TRBJ1-1	TRBV24-1	NA	TGTGCCGCCTCGTCGGGGGGCACTGAAGCTTTCTTT	CAASSGGTEAFF
NA	TRBJ1-1	TRBV30	few	TGTGCCTGGAGTCCGGGTTTTAACACTGAAGCTTTCTTT	CAWSPGFNTEAFF
TRBD1	TRBJ1-6	TRBV27	NA	TGTGCCAGCAGTTTAGGACAGGGCACCTATAATTCACCCCTCCACTTT	CASSLGQGTYNSPLHF
TRBD1	TRBJ1-1	TRBV4-3	NA	TGCGCCAGCAGCCAAGATAGGCCGACAGGGGGGAACACTGAAGCTTTCTTT	CASSQDRPTGGNTEAFF
TRBD2	TRBJ2-5	TRBV29-1	NA	TGCAGCGTTGAAATCGGGACTAGTTGGGAAGAGACCCAGTACTTC	CSVEIGTSWEETQYF
TRBD1	TRBJ2-7	TRBV27	NA	TGTGCCAGCAGTTTATACCGGGACAGGGTCTACGAGCAGTACTTC	CASSLYRDRVYEQYF
NA	TRBJ2-1	TRBV4-3	NA	TGCGCCAGCAGCTTAGGGACTTCCAATGAGCAGTTCTTC	CASSLGTSNEQFF
TRBD2	TRBJ2-5	TRBV7-6	NA	TGTGCCAGCAGCTCGGGACTAGCGGGAGTGAAGGAAGAGACCCAGTACTTC	CASSSGLAGVKEETQYF
NA	TRBJ1-4	TRBV19	NA	TGTGCCAGTAGTATTGGAGGGTATGCAACTAATGAAAAACTGTTTTTT	CASSIGGYATNEKLFF
TRBD1	TRBJ1-4	TRBV4-2	NA	TGTGCCAGCAGCCAACAGGGACAGGCGCCTGAAAAACTGTTTTTT	CASSQQGQAPEKLFF
TRBD1	TRBJ1-2	TRBV30	NA	TGTGCCTGGATGACAGGGCCAACTGGTGGCTACACCTTC	CAWMTGPTGGYTF
TRBD1	TRBJ2-7	TRBV28	NA	TGTGCCAGCAGTCCCCGCGGACAGGGGAGACCAACCTACGAGCAGTACTTC	CASSPRGQGRPTYEQYF
TRBD1	TRBJ2-3	TRBV6-5	NA	TGTGCCAGCAGGCCCTGGGGGACAGTAGCAGATACGCAGTATTTT	CASRPWGTVADTQYF
TRBD1	TRBJ1-3	TRBV19	NA	TGTGCCAGCAGGGCTCGGTCGGGACAGGGTAGTTCTGGAAACACCATATATTTT	CASRARSGQGSSGNTIYF
TRBD1	TRBJ1-2	TRBV4-3	NA	TGCGCCAGCAGCCAAGTCCGTACAGGGGGAGATGTCACCTTC	CASSQVRTGGDVTF
TRBD1	TRBJ1-2	TRBV7-9	NA	TGTGCCAGCAGCTTGCAGGGGGTTGACTATGGCTACACCTTC	CASSLQGVDYGYTF
TRBD1	TRBJ1-6	TRBV19	NA	TGTGCCAGTAGTATAGGAGGACAGGGGGATTCACCCCTCCACTTT	CASSIGGQGDSPLHF
NA	TRBJ1-3	TRBV19	NA	TGTGCCAGCTCCGAGGCTGGAAACACCATATATTTT	CASSEAGNTIYF
NA	TRBJ1-1	TRBV18	NA	TGTGCCAGCTCACAACTATCGACAGGGAACACTGAAGCTTTCTTT	CASSQLSTGNTEAFF
NA	TRBJ2-1	TRBV19	NA	TGTGCCAGTAGTTCTCCTGACGGGGACTCCTACAATGAGCAGTTCTTC	CASSSPDGDSYNEQFF
TRBD1	TRBJ2-7	TRBV11-2	NA	TGTGCCAGCAGCATAACCTCCGGGACAGGGCCCTTACAGGCCTACGAGCAGTACTTC	CASSITSGTGPLQAYEQYF
TRBD1	TRBJ1-5	TRBV27	NA	TGTGCCAGCAGAGGTTCAGGGGGCCTTCAGCCCCAGCATTTT	CASRGSGGLQPQHF
TRBD1	TRBJ2-1	TRBV19	NA	TGTGCCAGTACTAAATACTGGGGGGCACAGGGGGCGTCCTACAATGAGCAGTTCTTC	CASTKYWGAQGASYNEQFF
TRBD1	TRBJ2-5	TRBV9	NA	TGTGCCAGCAGCGGACAGGGGTGGCAAGAGACCCAGTACTTC	CASSGQGWQETQYF
NA	TRBJ2-2	TRBV5-4	NA	TGTGCCAGCAGCCAGGGATCGTACTTGACCGGGGAGCTGTTTTTT	CASSQGSYLTGELFF
TRBD1	TRBJ1-2	TRBV27	NA	TGTGCCAGCAGGGGACAGGGAATCAGTGGCTACACCTTC	CASRGQGISGYTF
NA	TRBJ1-1	TRBV29-1	NA	TGCAGCGTTGAAGAGGCCCGGAACACTGAAGCTTTCTTT	CSVEEARNTEAFF
NA	TRBJ1-1	TRBV28	NA	TGTGCCAGTTCGTCACCCGACAGGCCGAACACTGAAGCTTTCTTT	CASSSPDRPNTEAFF
TRBD1	TRBJ1-1	TRBV6-6	NA	TGTGCCAGCAGTTTGACAGGGGGGACTGAAGCTTTCTTT	CASSLTGGTEAFF
NA	TRBJ2-2	TRBV5-4	NA	TGTGCCAGCAGCTTGGACCCTACGAACACCGGGGAGCTGTTTTTT	CASSLDPTNTGELFF
TRBD1	TRBJ1-6	TRBV18	NA	TGTGCCAGCTCACTCGACAGGGCCTATAATTCACCCCTCCACTTT	CASSLDRAYNSPLHF
TRBD2	TRBJ2-3	TRBV10-3	NA	TGTGCCATCAGGGACTCTAGCGGGAGCTCGCCAGATACGCAGTATTTT	CAIRDSSGSSPDTQYF
NA	TRBJ1-1	TRBV28	few	TGTGCCAGCCTGACACAGAACACTGAAGCTTTCTTT	CASLTQNTEAFF
NA	TRBJ1-2	TRBV5-6	NA	TGTGCCAGCAGCCCAGGACTCGCCTATGGCTACACCTTC	CASSPGLAYGYTF
NA	TRBJ1-3	TRBV4-3	NA	TGCGCCAGCAGCCAAGGTTTGACCGGCGGAATCCCCATATATTTT	CASSQGLTGGIPIYF
NA	TRBJ2-1	TRBV28	few	TGTGCCAGCAGTTTTGGGATTTGGGGTATGGGGGGAGAGCAGTTCTTC	CASSFGIWGMGGEQFF
NA	TRBJ2-6	TRBV5-4	NA	TGTGCCAGCAGCTCGCGCCAAAGGGGGAACTCTGGGGCCAACGTCCTGACTTTC	CASSSRQRGNSGANVLTF
NA	TRBJ1-4	TRBV5-6	NA	TGTGCCAGCAGCTTGTCGGGGAGCCCAAAGTCTCTGTTTTTT	CASSLSGSPKSLFF
TRBD1	TRBJ1-2	TRBV4-1	NA	TGCGCCAGCAGCCATGCGACGGACAGGGCCAACTATGGCTACACCTTC	CASSHATDRANYGYTF
NA	TRBJ1-4	TRBV6-1	once	TGTGCCAGCACCCTAGGCAGGGTCGAGGATGAAAAACTGTTTTTT	CASTLGRVEDEKLFF